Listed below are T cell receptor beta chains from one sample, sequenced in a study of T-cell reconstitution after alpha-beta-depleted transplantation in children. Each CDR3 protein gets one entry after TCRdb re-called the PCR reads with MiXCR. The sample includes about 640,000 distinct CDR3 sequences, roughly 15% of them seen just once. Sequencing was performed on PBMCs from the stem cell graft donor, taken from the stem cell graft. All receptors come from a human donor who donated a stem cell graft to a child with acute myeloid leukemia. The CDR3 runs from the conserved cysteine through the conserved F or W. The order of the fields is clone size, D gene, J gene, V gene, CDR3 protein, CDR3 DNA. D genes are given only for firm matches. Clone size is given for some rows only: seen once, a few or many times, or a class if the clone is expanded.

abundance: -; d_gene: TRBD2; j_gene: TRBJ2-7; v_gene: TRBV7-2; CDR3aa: CASSLARGRDSPFYEQYF; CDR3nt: TGTGCCAGCAGCTTAGCGCGGGGGAGGGACTCACCTTTCTACGAGCAGTACTTC
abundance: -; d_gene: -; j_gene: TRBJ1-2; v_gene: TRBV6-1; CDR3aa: CASSVGELDGYTF; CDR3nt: TGTGCCAGCAGTGTGGGGGAATTGGATGGCTACACCTTC
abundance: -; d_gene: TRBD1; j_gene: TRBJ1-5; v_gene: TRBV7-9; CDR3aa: CASSTDREESQPQHF; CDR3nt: TGTGCCAGCAGCACTGACAGGGAAGAAAGTCAGCCCCAGCATTTT
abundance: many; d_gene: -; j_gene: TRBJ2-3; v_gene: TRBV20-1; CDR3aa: CSARDVGTDTQYF; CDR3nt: TGCAGTGCTAGGGATGTGGGCACAGATACGCAGTATTTT
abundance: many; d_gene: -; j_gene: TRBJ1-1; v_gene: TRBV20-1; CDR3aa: CSARWGLGGEAFF; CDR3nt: TGCAGTGCTAGATGGGGGCTTGGAGGTGAAGCTTTCTTT
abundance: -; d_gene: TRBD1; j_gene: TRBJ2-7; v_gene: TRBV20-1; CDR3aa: CSALSRTGNEQYF; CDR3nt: TGCAGTGCCCTGTCGCGGACAGGGAACGAGCAGTACTTC
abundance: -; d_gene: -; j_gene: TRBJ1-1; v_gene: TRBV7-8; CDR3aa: CASIETGPGMNTEAFF; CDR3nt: TGTGCCAGCATCGAAACAGGGCCGGGGATGAACACTGAAGCTTTCTTT
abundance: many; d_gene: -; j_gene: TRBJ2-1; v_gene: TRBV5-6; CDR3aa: CASSLDRVSSYNEQFF; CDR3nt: TGTGCCAGCAGCTTGGACAGGGTTAGCTCCTACAATGAGCAGTTCTTC
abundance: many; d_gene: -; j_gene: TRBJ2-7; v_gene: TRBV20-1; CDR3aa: CSARGEAEQYF; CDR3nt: TGCAGTGCTAGAGGAGAGGCCGAGCAGTACTTC
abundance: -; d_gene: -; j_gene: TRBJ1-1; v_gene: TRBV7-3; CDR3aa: CASSSRYNTEAFF; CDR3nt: TGTGCCAGCAGCTCGAGGTACAACACTGAAGCTTTCTTT
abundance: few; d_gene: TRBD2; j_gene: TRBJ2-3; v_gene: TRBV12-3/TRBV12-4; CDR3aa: CASSRRGGSDTQYF; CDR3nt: TGTGCCAGCAGTCGGCGGGGGGGCTCAGATACGCAGTATTTT
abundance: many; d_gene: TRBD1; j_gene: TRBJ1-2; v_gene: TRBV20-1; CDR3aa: CSARDLWAGGGYTF; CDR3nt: TGCAGTGCTAGAGATCTCTGGGCAGGGGGCGGCTACACCTTC
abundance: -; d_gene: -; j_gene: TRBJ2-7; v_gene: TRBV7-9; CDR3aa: CASSPVYEQYF; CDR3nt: TGTGCCAGCAGCCCTGTATACGAGCAGTACTTC
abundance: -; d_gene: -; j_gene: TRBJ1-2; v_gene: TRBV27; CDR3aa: CASRSNYGCTF; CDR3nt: TGTGCCAGCAGGTCCAACTATGGCTGCACCTTC
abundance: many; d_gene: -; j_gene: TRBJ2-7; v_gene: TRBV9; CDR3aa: CASSVVADLDEQYF; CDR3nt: TGTGCCAGCAGCGTAGTTGCAGATCTTGACGAGCAGTACTTC
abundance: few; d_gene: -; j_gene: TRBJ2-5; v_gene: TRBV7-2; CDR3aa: CASSLTFLGGQETQYF; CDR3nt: TGTGCCAGCAGCTTGACCTTCTTGGGGGGCCAAGAGACCCAGTACTTC
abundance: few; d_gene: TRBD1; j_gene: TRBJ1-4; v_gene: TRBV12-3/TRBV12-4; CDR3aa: CASRRTGGNEKLFF; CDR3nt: TGTGCCAGCAGACGGACAGGGGGGAATGAAAAACTGTTTTTT
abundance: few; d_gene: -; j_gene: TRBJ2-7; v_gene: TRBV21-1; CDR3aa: CASRVTTGTGNYEQYF; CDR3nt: TGTGCCAGCAGGGTTACGACCGGGACAGGGAACTACGAGCAGTACTTC
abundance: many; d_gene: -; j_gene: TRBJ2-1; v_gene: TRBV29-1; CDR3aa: CSVAGGRSYNEQFF; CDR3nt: TGCAGCGTTGCGGGCGGGCGCTCCTACAATGAGCAGTTCTTC
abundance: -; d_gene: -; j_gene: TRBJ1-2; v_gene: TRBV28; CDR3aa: CATSTGNYGYTF; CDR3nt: TGTGCCACCTCGACAGGAAACTATGGCTACACCTTC
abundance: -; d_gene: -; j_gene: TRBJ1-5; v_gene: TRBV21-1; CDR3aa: CASCYLRDRNPLNSNQPQHF; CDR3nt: TGTGCCAGTTGCTACCTCCGGGACAGGAACCCTCTGAATAGCAATCAGCCCCAGCATTTT
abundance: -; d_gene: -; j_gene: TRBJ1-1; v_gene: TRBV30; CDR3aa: CAWSVYSGFGEAFF; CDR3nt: TGTGCCTGGAGTGTCTATTCGGGGTTCGGTGAAGCTTTCTTT
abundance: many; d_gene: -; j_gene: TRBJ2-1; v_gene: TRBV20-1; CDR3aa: CSATRGIYGNEQFF; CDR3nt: TGCAGTGCTACCCGGGGGATCTACGGCAATGAGCAGTTCTTC
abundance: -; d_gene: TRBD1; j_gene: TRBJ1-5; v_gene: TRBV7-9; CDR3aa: CASSGQGFGPQHF; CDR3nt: TGTGCCAGTTCCGGACAGGGGTTTGGGCCCCAGCATTTT
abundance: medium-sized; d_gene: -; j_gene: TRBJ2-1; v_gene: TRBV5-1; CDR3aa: CASSESSSYNEQFF; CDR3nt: TGCGCCAGCAGCGAATCAAGCTCCTACAATGAGCAGTTCTTC
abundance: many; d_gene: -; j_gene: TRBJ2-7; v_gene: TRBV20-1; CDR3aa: CSASRRGKTSYEQYF; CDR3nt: TGCAGTGCTAGCCGCCGGGGAAAAACCTCCTACGAGCAGTACTTC
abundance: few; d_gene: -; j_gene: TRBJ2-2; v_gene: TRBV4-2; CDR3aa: CASSQTDSGELFF; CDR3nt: TGTGCCAGCAGCCAGACTGATTCGGGGGAGCTGTTTTTT
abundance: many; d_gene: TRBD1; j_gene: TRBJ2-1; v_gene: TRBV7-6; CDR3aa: CASSFPGQYNEQFF; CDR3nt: TGTGCCAGCAGCTTTCCGGGACAGTACAATGAGCAGTTCTTC
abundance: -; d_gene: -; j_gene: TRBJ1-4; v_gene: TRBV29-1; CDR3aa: CSAQEYNEKLFF; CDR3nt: TGCAGCGCACAGGAGTATAATGAAAAACTGTTTTTT
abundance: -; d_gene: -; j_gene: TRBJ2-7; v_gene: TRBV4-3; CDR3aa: CASSQHEGGQFSYEQYF; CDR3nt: TGCGCCAGCAGCCAGCATGAGGGTGGTCAGTTCTCCTACGAGCAGTACTTC
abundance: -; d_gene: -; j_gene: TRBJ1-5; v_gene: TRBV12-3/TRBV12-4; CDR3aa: CASSLDSQGGNQPQHF; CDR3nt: TGTGCCAGCAGTTTAGATTCCCAAGGGGGCAATCAGCCCCAGCATTTT
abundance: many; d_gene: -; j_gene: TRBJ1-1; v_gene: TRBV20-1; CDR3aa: CSARGGEGTTEAFF; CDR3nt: TGCAGTGCTAGGGGGGGGGAAGGGACGACTGAAGCTTTCTTT
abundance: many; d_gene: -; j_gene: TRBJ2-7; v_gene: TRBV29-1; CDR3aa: CSVTDNSYEQYF; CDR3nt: TGCAGCGTGACGGACAACTCCTACGAGCAGTACTTC
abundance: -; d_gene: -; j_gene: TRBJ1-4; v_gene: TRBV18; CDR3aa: CASSPRQANEKLFF; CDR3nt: TGTGCCAGCTCACCAAGGCAGGCTAATGAAAAACTGTTTTTT
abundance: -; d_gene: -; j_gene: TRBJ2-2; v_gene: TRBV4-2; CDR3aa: CAMGAKRTGELFF; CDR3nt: TGTGCCATGGGCGCGAAGCGCACCGGGGAGCTGTTTTTT
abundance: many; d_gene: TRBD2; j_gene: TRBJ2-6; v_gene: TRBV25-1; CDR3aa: CASSEGGSGANVLTF; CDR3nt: TGTGCCAGCAGTGAGGGGGGGTCCGGGGCCAACGTCCTGACTTTC
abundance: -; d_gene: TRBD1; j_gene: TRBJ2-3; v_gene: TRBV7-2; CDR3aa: CASSTKTGGTDTQYF; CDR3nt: TGTGCCAGCAGCACCAAGACAGGGGGCACAGATACGCAGTATTTT
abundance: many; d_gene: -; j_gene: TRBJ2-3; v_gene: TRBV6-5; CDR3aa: CASTRIGDTQYF; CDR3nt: TGTGCCAGCACTCGAATCGGAGATACGCAGTATTTT
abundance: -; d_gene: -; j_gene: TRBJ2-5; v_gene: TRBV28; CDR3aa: CASSKEAAQETQYF; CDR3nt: TGTGCCAGCAGTAAGGAGGCGGCGCAAGAGACCCAGTACTTC
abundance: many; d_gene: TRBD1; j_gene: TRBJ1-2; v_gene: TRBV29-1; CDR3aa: CSVQLGTGFYGYTF; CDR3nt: TGCAGCGTCCAGCTCGGGACAGGCTTTTATGGCTACACCTTC
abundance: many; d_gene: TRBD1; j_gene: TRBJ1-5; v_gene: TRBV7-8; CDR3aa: CASSLRDRVGNQPQHF; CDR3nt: TGTGCCAGCAGCTTACGGGACAGGGTGGGCAATCAGCCCCAGCATTTT
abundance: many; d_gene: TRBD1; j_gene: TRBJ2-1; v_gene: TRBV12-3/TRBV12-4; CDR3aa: CASGGQGYNEQFF; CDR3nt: TGTGCCAGCGGGGGACAGGGCTACAATGAGCAGTTCTTC
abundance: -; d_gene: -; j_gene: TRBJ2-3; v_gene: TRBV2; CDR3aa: CASSEAHGWAGTDTQYF; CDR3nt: TGTGCCAGCAGTGAAGCTCATGGGTGGGCCGGCACAGATACGCAGTATTTT
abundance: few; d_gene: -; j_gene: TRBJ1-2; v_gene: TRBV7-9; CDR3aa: CASSPRMGKPNYGYTF; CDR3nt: TGTGCCAGCAGCCCTCGGATGGGGAAGCCTAACTATGGCTACACCTTC
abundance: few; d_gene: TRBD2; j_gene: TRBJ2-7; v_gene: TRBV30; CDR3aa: CAFNSGDSYEQYF; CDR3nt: TGTGCCTTTAATAGCGGGGACTCCTACGAGCAGTACTTC
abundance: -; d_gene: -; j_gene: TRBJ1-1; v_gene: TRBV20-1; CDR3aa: CSARPDSLNTEAFF; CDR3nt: TGCAGTGCTAGACCGGACAGCCTGAACACTGAAGCTTTCTTT
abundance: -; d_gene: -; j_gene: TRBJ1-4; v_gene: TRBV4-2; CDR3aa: CASSQDGQGSEKLFF; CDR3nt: TGTGCCAGCAGCCAAGATGGCCAGGGAAGTGAAAAACTGTTTTTT
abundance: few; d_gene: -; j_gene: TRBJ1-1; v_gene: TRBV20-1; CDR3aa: CSARDTGSPDSTEAFF; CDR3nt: TGCAGTGCTAGAGATACGGGGTCCCCCGACAGCACTGAAGCTTTCTTT
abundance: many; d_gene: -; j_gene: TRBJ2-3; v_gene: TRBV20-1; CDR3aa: CSASPPGAGFTDTQYF; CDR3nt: TGCAGTGCTTCCCCGCCGGGCGCAGGGTTCACAGATACGCAGTATTTT
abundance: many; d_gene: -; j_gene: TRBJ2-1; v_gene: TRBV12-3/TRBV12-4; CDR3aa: CASSEIRGTYNEQFF; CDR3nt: TGTGCCAGCAGTGAGATTAGGGGGACCTACAATGAGCAGTTCTTC
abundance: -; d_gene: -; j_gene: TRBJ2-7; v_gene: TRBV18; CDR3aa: CASSPREQALEQYF; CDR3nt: TGTGCCAGCTCACCGAGAGAACAGGCCCTCGAGCAGTACTTC
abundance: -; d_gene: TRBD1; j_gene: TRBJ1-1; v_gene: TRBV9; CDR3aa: CASSETGAWNTEAFF; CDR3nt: TGTGCCAGCAGCGAGACAGGGGCGTGGAACACTGAAGCTTTCTTT
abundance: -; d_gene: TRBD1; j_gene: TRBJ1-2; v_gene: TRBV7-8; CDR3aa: CASSWDRDSYGYTF; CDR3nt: TGTGCCAGCAGCTGGGACAGGGATTCCTATGGCTACACCTTC
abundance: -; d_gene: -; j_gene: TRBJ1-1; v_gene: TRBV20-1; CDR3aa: CSGTENGGAFF; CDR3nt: TGCAGTGGGACAGAAAATGGGGGAGCTTTCTTT
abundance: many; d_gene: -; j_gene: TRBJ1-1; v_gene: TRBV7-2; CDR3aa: CASSLAGSPTEAFF; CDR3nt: TGTGCCAGCAGCTTAGCAGGCAGTCCAACTGAAGCTTTCTTT
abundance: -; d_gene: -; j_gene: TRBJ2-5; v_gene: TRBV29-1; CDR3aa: CSGGGKEAQYF; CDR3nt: TGCAGCGGTGGAGGGAAAGAGGCCCAGTACTTC
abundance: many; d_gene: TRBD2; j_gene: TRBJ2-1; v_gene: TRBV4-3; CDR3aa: CASSPGLAQTNEQFF; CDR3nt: TGCGCCAGCAGCCCTGGACTAGCGCAGACCAATGAGCAGTTCTTC
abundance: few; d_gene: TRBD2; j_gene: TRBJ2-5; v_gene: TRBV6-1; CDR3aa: CASSPRGSGKETQYF; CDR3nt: TGTGCCAGCAGTCCCCGCGGGAGTGGTAAAGAGACCCAGTACTTC
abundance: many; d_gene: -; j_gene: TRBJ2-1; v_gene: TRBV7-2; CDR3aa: CASSQETPFNEQFF; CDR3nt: TGTGCCAGCAGCCAGGAGACACCCTTTAATGAGCAGTTCTTC